This TCR beta chain was recovered during a study of Ad26.COV2.S vaccination and SARS-CoV-2 variants. Whole-study context: Ad26.COV2.S arm of COV1001 included the donor.

The table lists this clone with a count of one. TCRdb keeps only in-frame clones here, not all; method: immunoSEQ multiplex PCR. This sample has a few hundred thousand clones, with about nine tenths found just once. The sample's treatment: 15 to 20 received Ad26.COV2.S at low or high dose, single or two shots; 5 received placebo; per-sample allocation not given. Samples analyzed were those drawn on day 63 after the first vaccine or placebo injection. This CDR3 region has 14 residues. The germline gives CDR1 KGHSH, CDR2 LQKENI. V lost 6 bases and J lost 7, with 18 bases in between. This TCR was sampled from a person aged 18-60 years who received the Ad26.COV2.S COVID-19 vaccine or a placebo. V gene TRBV18 combines with J gene TRBJ2-5; D is undetermined. The material was peripheral blood, obtained in a trial of Ad26.COV2.S vaccine versus placebo. The CDR3 loop is CASSLDKGEGTQYF. The CDR3 DNA follows: TGTGCCAGCTCCCTCGACAAAGGAGAAGGGACCCAGTACTTC.